A single T cell receptor (beta chain) is shown here with its context. Its specificity is not known. The sample comes from a study of STAT3 mutations in large granular lymphocyte leukemia. Whole-study results and caveats: TCR clonotype switching after therapy occurred in about 30% of the 18 patients. Every T-LGLL patient had at least one immunodominant TCRbeta clonotype.

Libraries were prepared by immunoSEQ multiplex PCR; TCRdb keeps only in-frame clonotypes and omits some of them. Seen here are about 42,000 clones, about 81% observed once, and the top ten hold 0.4% to 0.55%. CDR3 size: 12 residues. V shed 0 bases and J shed 9 bases, with 9 bases lying between them. CDR1 is LGHNA and CDR2 is YSLEER in the germline V gene. Specimen: PBMCs. This TCR was sampled from a human donor with T large granular lymphocyte leukemia. Some clones in this sample may be carry-over from other donors' samples. The genes are TRBV4-3 and TRBJ2-7; a possible D gene is TRBD2 (5 bases). The CDR3 DNA reads as TGCGCCAGCAGCCAAGATGAGGGTCGGCAGTACTTC. This gives the protein CASSQDEGRQYF.